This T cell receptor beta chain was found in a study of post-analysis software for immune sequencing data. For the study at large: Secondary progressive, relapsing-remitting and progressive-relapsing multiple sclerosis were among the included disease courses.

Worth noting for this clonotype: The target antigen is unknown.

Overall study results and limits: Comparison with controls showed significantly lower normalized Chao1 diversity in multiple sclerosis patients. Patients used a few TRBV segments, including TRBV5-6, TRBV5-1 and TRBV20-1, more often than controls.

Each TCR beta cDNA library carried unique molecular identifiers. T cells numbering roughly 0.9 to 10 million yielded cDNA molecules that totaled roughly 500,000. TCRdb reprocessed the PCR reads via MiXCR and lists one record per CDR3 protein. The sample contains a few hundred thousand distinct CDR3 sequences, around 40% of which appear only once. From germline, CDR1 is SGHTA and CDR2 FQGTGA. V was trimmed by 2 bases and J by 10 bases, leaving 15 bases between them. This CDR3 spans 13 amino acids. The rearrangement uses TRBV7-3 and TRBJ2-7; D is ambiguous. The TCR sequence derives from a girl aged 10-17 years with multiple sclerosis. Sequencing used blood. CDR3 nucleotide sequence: TGTGCCAGCAGCTTAGAGGCTGATGGAACCCAGTACTTC. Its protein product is CASSLEADGTQYF.